Below, one T cell receptor (beta chain) is given with its context. The antigen remains unidentified. Time point here: baseline pretreatment blood. Treatment denoted: 15 Gy SBRT to primary tumor, nephrectomy 4 weeks later. These data are taken from a study of radiation and T cells in renal cell carcinoma. Study as a whole: Nephrectomy followed 15 Gy stereotactic body radiation by 4 weeks.

Profiled with immunoSEQ multiplex PCR; TCRdb holds only in-frame clones, not every one. The sample lists 100,000 to 150,000 clones; roughly 80% were seen once. J gave up 8 bases and V 7 bases, and 16 bases lay outside the gene matches. The CDR3 loop spans 16 amino acids. Germline V lookup: CDR1 MNHNY, CDR2 SVGAGI (reference sequence). Study-level findings and limits: In blood, top tumor clones expanded by 2 weeks, shrinking by 4.

This receptor was taken from a woman aged 60-75 years with renal cell carcinoma. Sequenced here: blood, sampled from a patient whose treatment included radiotherapy and nephrectomy. The V call is TRBV6-6, the J call TRBJ1-4; TRBD1 aligns across 7 bases. The DNA of the CDR3 is TGTGCCAGCAAGAGGGGACAGCTGGGATTGGACGAAAAACTGTTTTTT. Its protein product is CASKRGQLGLDEKLFF.